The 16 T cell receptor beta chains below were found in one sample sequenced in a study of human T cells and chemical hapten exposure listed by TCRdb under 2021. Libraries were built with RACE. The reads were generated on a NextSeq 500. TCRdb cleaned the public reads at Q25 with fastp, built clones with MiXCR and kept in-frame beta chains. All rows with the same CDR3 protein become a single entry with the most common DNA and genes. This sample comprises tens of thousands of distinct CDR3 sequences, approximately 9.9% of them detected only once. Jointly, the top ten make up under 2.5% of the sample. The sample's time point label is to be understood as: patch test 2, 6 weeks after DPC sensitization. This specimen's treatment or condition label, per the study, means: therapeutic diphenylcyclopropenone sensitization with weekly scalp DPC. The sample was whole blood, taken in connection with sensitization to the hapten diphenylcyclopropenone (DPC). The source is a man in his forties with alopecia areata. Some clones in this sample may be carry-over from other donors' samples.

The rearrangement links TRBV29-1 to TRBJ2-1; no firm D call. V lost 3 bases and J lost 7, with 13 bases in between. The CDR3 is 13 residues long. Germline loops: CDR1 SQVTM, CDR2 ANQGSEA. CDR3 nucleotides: TGCAGCGTTGAGAGGCAGAAAAGGAATGAGCAGTTCTTC. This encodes CSVERQKRNEQFF.

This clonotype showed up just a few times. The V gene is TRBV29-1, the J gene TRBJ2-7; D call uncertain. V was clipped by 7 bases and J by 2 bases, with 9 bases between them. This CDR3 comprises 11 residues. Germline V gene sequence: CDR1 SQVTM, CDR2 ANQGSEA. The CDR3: CSAPGPYEQYF. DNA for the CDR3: TGCAGCGCCCCTGGCCCCTACGAGCAGTACTTC.

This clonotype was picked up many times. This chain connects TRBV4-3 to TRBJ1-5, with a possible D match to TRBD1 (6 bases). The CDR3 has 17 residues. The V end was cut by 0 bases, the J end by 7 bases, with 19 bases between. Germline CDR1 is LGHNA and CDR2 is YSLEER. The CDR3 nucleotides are TGCGCCAGCAGCCAAGATTGGGGAGAACAGGGTAGGCAGCCCCAGCATTTT. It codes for CASSQDWGEQGRQPQHF.

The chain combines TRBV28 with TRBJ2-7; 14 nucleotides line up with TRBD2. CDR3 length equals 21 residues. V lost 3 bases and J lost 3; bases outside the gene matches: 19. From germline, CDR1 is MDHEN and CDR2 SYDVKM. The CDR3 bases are TGTGCCAGCAGTTTTAGGGCCGGGGGACTAGCGGGAGTAAGAGGTGACTACGAGCAGTACGTC. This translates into CASSFRAGGLAGVRGDYEQYV.

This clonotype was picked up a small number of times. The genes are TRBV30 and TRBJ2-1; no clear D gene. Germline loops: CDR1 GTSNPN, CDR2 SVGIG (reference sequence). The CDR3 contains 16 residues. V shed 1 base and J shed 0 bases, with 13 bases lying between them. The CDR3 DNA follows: TGTGCCTGGAGTGAGTTACAGACGTACTCCTACAATGAGCAGTTCTTC. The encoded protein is CAWSELQTYSYNEQFF. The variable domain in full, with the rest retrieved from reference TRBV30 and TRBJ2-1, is SQTIHQWPATLVQPVGSPLSLECTVEGTSNPNLYWYRQAAGRGLQLLFYSVGIGQISSEVPQNLSASRPQDRQFILSSKKLLLSDSGFYLCAWSELQTYSYNEQFFGPGTRLTVL.

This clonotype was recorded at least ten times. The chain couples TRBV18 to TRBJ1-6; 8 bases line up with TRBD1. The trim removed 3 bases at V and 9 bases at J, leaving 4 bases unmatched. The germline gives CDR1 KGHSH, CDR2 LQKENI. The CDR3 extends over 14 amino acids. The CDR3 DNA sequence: TGTGCCAGCTCACCGCAGGGGGCACGTTCACCCCTCCACTTT. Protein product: CASSPQGARSPLHF.

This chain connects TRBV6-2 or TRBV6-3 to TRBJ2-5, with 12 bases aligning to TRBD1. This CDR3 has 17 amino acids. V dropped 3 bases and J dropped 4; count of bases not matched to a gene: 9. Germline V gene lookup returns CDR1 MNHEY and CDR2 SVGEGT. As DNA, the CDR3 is TGTGCCAGCAGTTATGGACGGGGACAGGGGGCTCGAGAGACCCAGTACTTC. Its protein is CASSYGRGQGARETQYF.

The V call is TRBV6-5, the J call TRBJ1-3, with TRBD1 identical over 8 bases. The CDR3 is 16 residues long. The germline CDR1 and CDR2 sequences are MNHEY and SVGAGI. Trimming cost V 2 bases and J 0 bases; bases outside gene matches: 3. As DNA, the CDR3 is TGTGCCAGCAGTTACCAACAGGGGGTCTCTGGAAACACCATATATTTT. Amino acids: CASSYQQGVSGNTIYF.

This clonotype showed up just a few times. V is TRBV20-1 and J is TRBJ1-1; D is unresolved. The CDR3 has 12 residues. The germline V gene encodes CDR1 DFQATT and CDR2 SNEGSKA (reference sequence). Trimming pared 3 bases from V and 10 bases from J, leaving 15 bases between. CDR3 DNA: TGCAGTGCTAGTGTTGTCACACTGAGAGCTTTCTTT. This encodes CSASVVTLRAFF.

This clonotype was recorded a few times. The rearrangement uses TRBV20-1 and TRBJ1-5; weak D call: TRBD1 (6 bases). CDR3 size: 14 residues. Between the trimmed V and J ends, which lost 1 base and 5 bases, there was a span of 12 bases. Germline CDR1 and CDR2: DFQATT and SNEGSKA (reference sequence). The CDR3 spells CSARGSQGYQPQHF. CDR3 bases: TGCAGTGCTAGAGGGTCACAGGGTTATCAGCCCCAGCATTTT.

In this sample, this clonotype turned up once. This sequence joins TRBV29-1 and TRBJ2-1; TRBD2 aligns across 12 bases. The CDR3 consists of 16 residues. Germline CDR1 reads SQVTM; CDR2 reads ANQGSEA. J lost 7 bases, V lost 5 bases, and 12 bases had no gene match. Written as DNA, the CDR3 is TGCAGCGTTTTAAGGGCTAGCGGGAGGGCTTCGAATGAGCAGTTCTTC. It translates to CSVLRASGRASNEQFF.

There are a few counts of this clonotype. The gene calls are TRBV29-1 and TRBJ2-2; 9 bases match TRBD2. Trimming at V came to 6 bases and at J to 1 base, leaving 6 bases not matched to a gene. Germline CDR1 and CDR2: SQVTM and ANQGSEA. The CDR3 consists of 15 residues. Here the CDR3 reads CSVREGGGNTGELFF. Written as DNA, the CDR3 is TGCAGCGTGCGGGAGGGAGGGGGGAACACCGGGGAGCTGTTTTTT.

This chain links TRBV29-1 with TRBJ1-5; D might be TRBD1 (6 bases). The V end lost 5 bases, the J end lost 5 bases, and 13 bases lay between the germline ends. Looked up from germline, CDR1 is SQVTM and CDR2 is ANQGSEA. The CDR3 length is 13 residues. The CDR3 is CSVNQGLDQPQHF. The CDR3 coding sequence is TGCAGCGTTAATCAGGGGTTGGATCAGCCCCAGCATTTT. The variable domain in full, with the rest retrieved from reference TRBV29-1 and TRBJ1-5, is SAVISQKPSRDICQRGTSLTIQCQVDSQVTMMFWYRQQPGQSLTLIATANQGSEATYESGFVIDKFPISRPNLTFSTLTVSNMSPEDSSIYLCSVNQGLDQPQHFGDGTRLSIL.

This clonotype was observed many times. The CDR3: CASSPGSVVLDYGYTF. CDR3 sequence (DNA): TGTGCCAGCAGTCCAGGGTCCGTTGTGCTGGACTATGGCTACACCTTC. The gene calls are TRBV6-5 and TRBJ1-2; perhaps TRBD1 as D (5 bases). CDR3 length: 16 amino acids. Deletions cut 5 bases from V and 3 bases from J, with 19 bases between. Germline loops: CDR1 MNHEY, CDR2 SVGAGI.

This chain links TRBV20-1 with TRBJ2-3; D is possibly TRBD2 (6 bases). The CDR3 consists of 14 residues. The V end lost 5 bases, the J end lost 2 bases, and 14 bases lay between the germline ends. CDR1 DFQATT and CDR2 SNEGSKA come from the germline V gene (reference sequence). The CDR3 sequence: CSAPAGGFTDTQYF. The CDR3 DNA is TGCAGTGCTCCAGCCGGGGGATTCACAGATACGCAGTATTTT.

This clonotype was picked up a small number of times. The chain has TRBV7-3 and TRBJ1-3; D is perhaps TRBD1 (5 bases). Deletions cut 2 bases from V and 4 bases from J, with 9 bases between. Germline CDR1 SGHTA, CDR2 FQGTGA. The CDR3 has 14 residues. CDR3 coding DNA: TGTGCCAGCAGCTTAGATTCAGGGGGAAACACCATATATTTT. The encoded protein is CASSLDSGGNTIYF.